This T cell receptor beta chain emerged from a study of blood T cell repertoires in COVID-19. Participants were aged roughly 18 to 90 years from around 26 US areas. Symptom resolution, clearance, or two negative PCRs marked the recovered donors of Cohort 3. Measured with immunoSEQ multiplex PCR; TCRdb has only the in-frame clones, and not every one. The sample includes just over 350,000 clones, roughly 90% of them seen just once. Trimming cost V 5 bases and J 6 bases; bases outside gene matches: 8. The length of the CDR3 is 14 residues. Germline V CDR1 and CDR2: MDHEN, SYDVKM. The V gene is TRBV28, the J gene TRBJ2-7, with TRBD1 identical over 9 bases. The source is a woman aged 30 to 39 who had recovered from COVID-19. The material sequenced was PBMCs or T cells enriched from blood (not recorded which). CDR3 DNA: TGTGCCAGCAGTCCCCACGACAGGGGGGTCGAGCAGTACTTC. It specifies CASSPHDRGVEQYF.